This TCR beta chain was captured by sequencing in a study of immune characterization of retroperitoneal liposarcoma. TCRdb independently ran MiXCR on the PCR reads; one entry per CDR3 protein. This table has a few thousand distinct CDR3 sequences, roughly 46% appearing once. Per the germline V gene, CDR1 is ENHRY and CDR2 is SYGVKD. The ends were cut back, 4 bases at V and 8 bases at J, with 8 bases in the middle. The CDR3 is 12 amino acids. The chain links TRBV10-3 to TRBJ2-2; D possibly uses TRBD1 or TRBD2 (5 bases each). Sequencing used tumor tissue. The TCR originated in a male donor with retroperitoneal liposarcoma. The CDR3 loop reads CAISGDEGELFF. CDR3 in DNA: TGTGCCATCAGTGGGGACGAGGGGGAGCTGTTTTTT.